This T cell receptor beta chain was profiled in a study of T cells after posttransplantation cyclophosphamide. General study points: After PTCy, TRB diversity resembled that of CNI/methotrexate controls. Later blood repertoires were often dominated by clones from the donor CD8+ memory compartment. Blood and skin or GI T cell repertoires showed limited TRB overlap.

As to this clone: Its specificity is not known.

Sequenced by immunoSEQ multiplex PCR; TCRdb stores in-frame clones only, minus some. The table shows about 3,400 clones, with roughly 84% occurring only once. Specimen: CD8+ T cells sorted from bone marrow. The receptor was isolated from a woman aged 60-75 years in good health, CMV-negative, and a related stem cell transplant donor.

The CDR3 nucleotides are TGCGCCAGCAGCTTAGCAGGCACCTACAATGAGCAGTTCTTC. Protein sequence: CASSLAGTYNEQFF. This sequence joins TRBV5-1 and TRBJ2-1; D remains ambiguous. The germline gives CDR1 SGHRS, CDR2 YFSETQ. Trimming removed 2 bases at V and 2 bases at J, with 8 bases between. The CDR3 is made up of 14 amino acids.